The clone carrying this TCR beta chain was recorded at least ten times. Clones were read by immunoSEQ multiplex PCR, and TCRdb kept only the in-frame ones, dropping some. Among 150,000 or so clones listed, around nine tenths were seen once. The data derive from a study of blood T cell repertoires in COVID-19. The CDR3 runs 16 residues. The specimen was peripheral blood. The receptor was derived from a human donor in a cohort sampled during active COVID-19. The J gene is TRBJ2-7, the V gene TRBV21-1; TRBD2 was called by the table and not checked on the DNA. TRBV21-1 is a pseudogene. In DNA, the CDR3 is TGTGCCAGCAGCAAAGGAGTAAGGGAGGGGCTCTACGAGCAGTACTTC. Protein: CASSKGVREGLYEQYF.